Each of the 8 T cell receptor beta chains below was sequenced from the same sample in a study of T-cell reconstitution after alpha-beta-depleted transplantation in children. Preparation of the TCRbeta library was carried out with unique molecular identifiers. TCRdb re-called the PCR reads with MiXCR, one entry per CDR3 protein. The profile shows over 45,000 distinct CDR3 sequences, about 10% of them singletons. The input for sequencing was PBMCs, mostly from graft donor cells, taken 60 days after TCRalphabeta/CD19-depleted stem cell transplant. These receptors all stem from a male patient between 2 and 15 years old who had a stem cell transplant for chronic granulomatous disease, so the T cells may come from the graft donor.

This clonotype was seen many times. The chain recombines TRBV27 with TRBJ2-7; 7 nucleotides line up with TRBD2. CDR1 is MNHEY and CDR2 is SMNVEV in the germline V gene (reference sequence). This CDR3 is built from 14 residues. Trimming removed 9 bases from V and 6 bases from J; junction bases left unmatched: 14. The CDR3 loop is CASWGGSGFGEQYF. CDR3 nucleotides: TGTGCCAGTTGGGGCGGGAGCGGATTCGGCGAGCAGTACTTC.

CDR3 sequence reads: CASSLGGADYGYTF. In nucleotides, the CDR3 is TGTGCCAGCAGCTTGGGGGGCGCGGACTATGGCTACACCTTC. This chain connects TRBV7-9 to TRBJ1-2; D might be TRBD1 (6 bases). CDR1 and CDR2 from the germline V gene are SEHNR and FQNEAQ (reference sequence). The V end was cut by 3 bases, the J end by 3 bases, with 11 bases between. The CDR3 is 14 residues long.

This clonotype was counted ten times or more. J is TRBJ2-2 and V is TRBV6-2 or TRBV6-3, with D tentatively TRBD2 (6 bases). Per germline, CDR1 MNHEY and CDR2 SVGEGT. V lost 7 bases and J 6 bases, leaving 12 bases between the germline ends. This CDR3 comprises 13 residues. The CDR3 bases are TGTGCCAGCACCACTAGGGAGGCCGGGGAGCTGTTTTTT. Translation: CASTTREAGELFF.

This clonotype was counted at least ten times. V is TRBV6-5 and J is TRBJ2-7, with D possibly TRBD1 on 5 matching bases. Germline CDR1 is MNHEY and CDR2 is SVGAGI. V was trimmed by 2 bases and J by 0 bases, leaving 5 bases between them. The CDR3 is made up of 13 amino acids. The CDR3 DNA is TGTGCCAGCAGTTACCAGGGCTCCTACGAGCAGTACTTC. Its protein is CASSYQGSYEQYF.

This clonotype was observed a few times. V gene TRBV6-2 or TRBV6-3 combines with J gene TRBJ2-5; 11 bases align to TRBD2. Germline trimming cut 2 bases from V and 1 base from J; bases unmatched to any gene: 0. The CDR3 spans 15 residues. The germline CDR1 and CDR2 sequences are MNHEY and SVGEGT. DNA of the CDR3: TGTGCCAGCAGTTACACTAGCGGGAGCCAAGAGACCCAGTACTTC. Encoded protein: CASSYTSGSQETQYF.

In this sample, this clonotype turned up many times. The V and J genes are TRBV20-1 and TRBJ2-1; tentative D call: TRBD2 (5 bases). V lost 3 bases, J lost 6 bases, and 15 bases lay in between. Per the germline V gene, CDR1 is DFQATT and CDR2 is SNEGSKA (reference sequence). This CDR3 comprises 14 residues. The CDR3 nucleotides read TGCAGTGCTAGCCCCCTGGCGGGCAGCAATGAGCAGTTCTTC. Translating it yields CSASPLAGSNEQFF.

Notes on this clonotype: This may arise from a read error, as a much more abundant clone is one base away. V gene TRBV11-3 combines with J gene TRBJ2-3; 7 nucleotides agree with TRBD1. The trim removed 5 bases at V and 2 bases at J, leaving 4 bases unmatched. The germline CDR1 and CDR2 sequences are SGHNT and YENEEA. This CDR3 is built from 14 residues. The CDR3 region is CASSTGQDTDTQYF. The DNA for the CDR3 is TGTGCCAGCAGCACCGGACAGGACACAGATACGCAGTATTTT.

This clonotype was observed many times. V usage is TRBV9 and J usage is TRBJ2-3; 9 positions agree with TRBD1. CDR3 length: 13 amino acids. V lost 3 bases and J lost 11; bases outside the gene matches: 7. Germline CDR1 is SGDLS and CDR2 is YYNGEE. The CDR3 loop reads CASSAKPGQGQYF. The CDR3 bases are TGTGCCAGCAGCGCCAAACCGGGACAGGGGCAGTATTTT.